This T cell receptor (beta chain) was captured in a study of T cell responses to AZD1222 COVID-19 vaccine. Whole-study results and caveats: No repertoire was sampled before or during the peak T cell response, only after it. The study found vaccine-associated CD4 TCRs spanning spike, dominant at 160-218 and 743-854. Only a handful of individuals given AZD1222 were seropositive at baseline. Clonal diversity was possibly underestimated, and white British individuals and females predominated among donors.

Germline CDR1 SEHNR, CDR2 FQNEAQ (reference sequence). CDR3 length equals 16 residues. The V gene end was trimmed by 2 bases and the J gene end by 4 bases; junction bases not matched to a gene: 6. Measured with immunoSEQ multiplex PCR; TCRdb has only the in-frame clones, and not every one. The sample shows some 84,000 clones, about 83% of them seen only once. Remarks on this clone: What it recognizes is unknown.

This sample comprised peripheral blood, obtained 28 days after the second AZD1222 dose. The chain joins TRBV7-9 to TRBJ1-4; 8 nucleotides match TRBD1. This receptor was obtained from an adult who received the AZD1222 COVID-19 vaccine. CDR3 DNA: TGTGCCAGCAGCTTAAACCGGGACAGGATTAATGAAAAACTGTTTTTT. Encoded protein: CASSLNRDRINEKLFF.